This TCR beta chain is drawn from a study of spatial heterogeneity in lung cancer. About the study: Unique TCR and UMI combinations averaged more than ten appearances each in raw reads.

TCRdb reprocessed the 5' RACE reads via MiXCR and lists one record per CDR3 protein. The sample yields 7,000 or so distinct CDR3 sequences, more than 6% seen once. Time point of the sample: sample taken at primary tumor resection. Extraction of whole RNA from tumor, nontumor lung or frozen PBMC preceded unsorted sequencing. The donors were 72 patients with non-small cell lung cancer that was early-stage and untreated. The CDR3 is made up of 15 amino acids. V lost 7 bases to trimming and J lost 5 bases, with 17 bases between them. This clonotype has a count of ten or more. This beta chain lies outside the target of a library built for alpha chains; its clone size means little.

The TCR sequence derives from a male donor with early-stage non-small cell lung cancer. The specimen was PBMCs, collected at surgery. This rearrangement joins TRBV12-3 or TRBV12-4 to TRBJ1-4, with a tentative D call TRBD1 (5 bases). The CDR3 is CASTQWGEKNEKLFF. CDR3 nucleotides: TGTGCCAGCACCCAGTGGGGGGAGAAAAATGAAAAACTGTTTTTT.